Sequencing of this TCR beta chain was carried out in a study of beta chain features in type 1 diabetes (dated by TCRdb to 2016 to 2019). Regarding the complete study: Patients and healthy donors did not differ in mean age, gender distribution, total cell number or subset yield. Whereas all 30 or so donors provided naive and central memory subsets, regulatory and stem cell-like memory subsets were isolated from just 8 patients and roughly 8 healthy donors. In the study, TCRB repertoires of sorted circulating CD4+ T cell subsets from recently diagnosed type 1 diabetes patients were compared with those of matched healthy donors. Across all samples, 90 million to 130 million sorted cells were examined, and cell number per subset correlated strongly with RNA yield.

About this clone itself: Its antigen remains unidentified. The sample holds no much larger clone one base away, and base qualities are not on file.

Findings and caveats that apply to the study as a whole: Naive, central memory and regulatory TCRB repertoires appeared to be more similar among patients than among healthy donors. Because small numbers of individuals were included in the HLA sub-analyses, any influence of HLA type on TCRB rearrangement was left unresolved. Shorter templates might have been favored by PCR, but patient and control samples were amplified and corrected together, so both groups would have been affected equally by any skew. Because cDNA rather than genomic DNA was sequenced, highly expressing activated cells could have been over-represented, although no difference in activation and CD3 levels was found between groups. Type 1 diabetes patients showed a moderate but significant shortening of TCRB CDR3 length in all four CD4+ subsets. At VDJ recombination sites, type 1 diabetes patients had fewer insertions and more deleted nucleotides, which implies abnormalities in thymic rearrangement.

The entire amount of isolated RNA was reverse transcribed using the High Capacity cDNA Reverse Transcription Kit, so the sequenced TCRB transcripts were expressed ones. Naive, central memory and regulatory T cell samples underwent deep immunoSEQ sequencing, averaging about 3.3 million total reads per sample. Sorted cells were lysed in RLT buffer, and RNA was extracted using DNase-treated RNeasy Micro or Mini kits according to cell number. Each cell subset was processed separately to prevent cross-contamination, with patient and healthy donor samples processed together. The immunoSEQ multiplex PCR was used to amplify TCRB sequences from cDNA, generating 87-bp fragments that spanned the CDR3 region. The amplicons were sequenced using the Illumina HiSeq platform. As for the original processing: PCR bias was computationally corrected using synthetic template baselines, reads within Hamming distance 2 were collapsed, and singletons that could not be merged were discarded. By aligning reads against IMGT, V, D and J genes, CDR3 length, and insertions or deletions at six rearrangement sites were assigned. Within each subset, clonotype counts were normalized to the number of sorted cells before true diversity and Gini coefficients were calculated with the tcR R package. The overlap coefficient, calculated on TCRB nucleotide sequences, was used to quantify repertoire sharing. As a proxy for the pre-selection repertoire, out-of-frame TCRB sequences from naive cells were analyzed. The table comes from immuneACCESS by way of TCRdb, which keeps in-frame sequences with V and J called. Part of the clones is missing from these tables; in studies checked, under half for an unresolved V gene and the rest for unknown reasons. Clone size and V and J calls were adopted from that table, with D and trimming inferred from the DNA. The sample table holds more than 250,000 clones, of which over 14% were seen once. The top ten constitute approximately 0.015% of the sample.

At the junction V is shortened by 1 base and J by 5 bases; bases outside the gene matches: 10. The CDR3 runs 16 residues from the cysteine to the phenylalanine. Only CDR3 DNA is held: 48 bases, read in frame from base 1. As encoded in the germline V gene, CDR1 is MGHRA while CDR2 is YSYEKL. From each donor, a single peripheral blood sample of about 116 mL on average was drawn into heparinised tubes. Naive, central memory, regulatory and stem cell-like memory CD4+ T cells were sorted on a BD FACSAria II using a panel including CD45RO, CCR7, CD25, CD127, CD95 and CD27. A purity above 95% was achieved for all sorted populations. PBMCs were isolated right away by Lymphoprep density gradient centrifugation and were stained directly, without culture. To minimize batch effects, samples were stained and sorted in pairs, one healthy donor with one patient per experiment.

The TCR was taken from a man aged 18 to 35 with type 1 diabetes. The rearrangement combines TRBV4-1 with TRBJ1-1, with TRBD1 matching 7 junction bases. Sequencing used naive CD4+ T cells from blood. What this sample's cell subset or site label stands for: true naive CD4+ T cells. Read as DNA, the sequence is TGCGCCAGCAGCCAAGGGGAATTAAGGGGGCGGACTGAAGCTTTCTTT. This translates into CASSQGELRGRTEAFF.